These 32 T cell receptor beta chains came from one sample sequenced in a study of T-cell reconstitution after alpha-beta-depleted transplantation in children. Preparation of the TCRbeta library involved a method that used unique molecular identifiers. TCRdb independently ran MiXCR on the PCR reads; one entry per CDR3 protein. This sample has a few hundred thousand distinct CDR3 sequences, with roughly 20% found just once. This specimen consisted of PBMCs from the stem cell graft donor, obtained from the stem cell graft. The receptors were sampled from a human donor who donated a stem cell graft to a child with acute myeloid leukemia.

This clonotype was observed at least ten times. V and J are TRBV29-1 and TRBJ1-1; D unclear. The CDR3 covers 14 residues. V was cut by 3 bases and J by 2 bases, with 13 bases left in between. Germline loops: CDR1 SQVTM, CDR2 ANQGSEA. As DNA, the CDR3 is TGCAGCGTTGATTCCGGGTGGGAAAACACTGAAGCTTTCTTT. Translating it yields CSVDSGWENTEAFF. The variable domain in full, with the rest retrieved from reference TRBV29-1 and TRBJ1-1, is SAVISQKPSRDICQRGTSLTIQCQVDSQVTMMFWYRQQPGQSLTLIATANQGSEATYESGFVIDKFPISRPNLTFSTLTVSNMSPEDSSIYLCSVDSGWENTEAFFGQGTRLTVV.

This chain links TRBV21-1 with TRBJ1-5; the D call in the table, TRBD1, was not verified against the DNA. TRBV21-1 is shown as a pseudogene. This CDR3 region has 17 residues. The CDR3 sequence is CASSNGTGTVSNQPQHF. The CDR3 nucleotides read TGTGCCAGCAGCAACGGGACAGGGACGGTAAGCAATCAGCCCCAGCATTTT.

The CDR3 region has the DNA TGCGCCAGCAGCTTGGCCGGATATGCGGCTGGAAACACCATATATTTT. It specifies CASSLAGYAAGNTIYF. The chain is built from TRBV5-1 and TRBJ1-3; the D is unclear. The germline CDR1 and CDR2 sequences are SGHRS and YFSETQ. The V end was cut by 0 bases, the J end by 2 bases, with 12 bases between. The CDR3 loop spans 16 amino acids.

In this sample, this clonotype turned up a few times. The gene calls are TRBV25-1 and TRBJ2-7, with 8 bases fitting TRBD2. The germline V gene encodes CDR1 MGHDK and CDR2 SYGVNS. This CDR3 contains 18 residues. Germline trimming cut 1 base from V and 1 base from J; bases unmatched to any gene: 12. DNA for the CDR3: TGTGCCAGCAGTGAATCCGGGGGGGGGCCAGGTCCATCCTACGAGCAGTACTTC. It encodes CASSESGGGPGPSYEQYF.

This clonotype was seen a handful of times. The chain joins TRBV7-9 to TRBJ2-7; 7 bases align to TRBD1. CDR3 length: 14 residues. CDR1 SEHNR and CDR2 FQNEAQ come from the germline V gene (reference sequence). Trimming removed 3 bases from V and 3 bases from J; junction bases left unmatched: 5. CDR3 region: CASSFRDRNYEQYF. DNA of the CDR3: TGTGCCAGCAGCTTCCGGGACAGAAACTACGAGCAGTACTTC.

The V call is TRBV12-3 or TRBV12-4, the J call TRBJ1-5; D may be TRBD1 (6 bases). This CDR3 has 13 residues. V shed 7 bases and J shed 9 bases, with 16 bases lying between them. The CDR3 DNA follows: TGTGCCAGCACTAAGGACAGTCGACGGCCCCAGCATTTT. This codes for CASTKDSRRPQHF.

This clonotype turned up a few times. The DNA of the CDR3 is TGCGCCAGCAGTGGTCTAGCGGGAGGTGATAGCTCCTACAATGAGCAGTTCTTC. It encodes CASSGLAGGDSSYNEQFF. The chain couples TRBV5-1 to TRBJ2-1; 11 bases align to TRBD2. The V gene's germline CDR1 is SGHRS and CDR2 YFSETQ. J lost 0 bases, V lost 5 bases, and 10 bases had no gene match. CDR3 length: 18 residues.

This clonotype was counted a few times. The J gene is TRBJ1-6, the V gene TRBV12-3 or TRBV12-4; D is perhaps TRBD1 (5 bases). V was cut by 6 bases and J by 9 bases, with 15 bases left in between. The CDR3 totals 14 residues. CDR3 bases: TGTGCCAGCAGCCCACCGGGACCAATTTCACCCCTCCACTTT. Translating gives CASSPPGPISPLHF.

This clonotype showed up many times. The rearrangement links TRBV6-1 to TRBJ2-2; D uncertain. The CDR3 loop spans 13 amino acids. Trimming pared 6 bases from V and 4 bases from J, leaving 9 bases between. CDR1 is MNHNS and CDR2 is SASEGT in the germline V gene. The CDR3 bases are TGTGCCAGCAGGCCATGGACCACCGGGGAGCTGTTTTTT. It encodes CASRPWTTGELFF.

V and J are TRBV28 and TRBJ1-1; D is unresolved. The CDR3 has 13 amino acids. V gave up 3 bases and J gave up 5 bases, with 10 bases separating them. CDR1 MDHEN and CDR2 SYDVKM come from the germline V gene. CDR3: CASSFSPGTEAFF. The CDR3 DNA reads as TGTGCCAGCAGTTTTTCCCCGGGGACTGAAGCTTTCTTT.

The V gene is TRBV5-7, the J gene TRBJ2-4, with 8 bases matching TRBD1. TRBV5-7 is reported as an ORF; its role is uncertain. Trimming removed 9 bases from V and 6 bases from J; junction bases left unmatched: 8. The CDR3 spans 13 residues. Here the CDR3 reads CATFQGAGNIQYF. The CDR3 bases are TGTGCCACCTTCCAGGGGGCCGGAAACATTCAGTACTTC.

This clonotype was counted between two and nine times. The chain recombines TRBV12-3 or TRBV12-4 with TRBJ2-1, with 12 bases identical to TRBD2. This CDR3 is 15 amino acids long. The J segment lost 6 bases and the V segment lost 6 bases, leaving 6 bases of the junction unmatched. The CDR3 reads CASSPPLAGGNEQFF. The CDR3 nucleotides read TGTGCCAGCAGCCCTCCACTAGCGGGAGGCAATGAGCAGTTCTTC.

J is TRBJ2-3 and V is TRBV18; 13 bases fit TRBD2. CDR1 and CDR2 (germline): KGHSH, LQKENI. The CDR3 has 16 residues. V was pared by 6 bases and J by 3 bases, with 6 bases of the junction left unmatched. CDR3 sequence reads: CASSRRTSGRTDTQYF. In nucleotides, the CDR3 is TGTGCCAGCTCCCGTAGGACTAGCGGGAGAACAGATACGCAGTATTTT.

This clonotype showed up many times. This CDR3 reads CSARASGPYEQYF. As DNA, the CDR3 is TGCAGTGCTAGAGCTAGCGGGCCTTACGAGCAGTACTTC. The chain employs TRBV20-1 and TRBJ2-7; 8 bases agree with TRBD2. From germline, CDR1 is DFQATT and CDR2 SNEGSKA (reference sequence). Trimming at V came to 1 base and at J to 4 bases, leaving 3 bases not matched to a gene. The CDR3 is 13 amino acids.

V and J are TRBV5-6 and TRBJ2-2, with no clear D. Germline CDR1 and CDR2: SGHDT and YYEEEE. Trimming stripped 0 bases from V and 5 bases from J, with 14 bases between. This CDR3 has 16 residues. CDR3 bases: TGTGCCAGCAGCTTGGACCGGGCGCGGTGGACCGGGGAGCTGTTTTTT. It yields the protein CASSLDRARWTGELFF.

The chain employs TRBV29-1 and TRBJ2-7; maybe TRBD1 (5 bases). The V end was cut by 6 bases, the J end by 3 bases, with 9 bases between. Germline V gene data show CDR1 as SQVTM and CDR2 as ANQGSEA. The CDR3 has 11 residues. CDR3 sequence: CSVEQDYEQYF. CDR3 in DNA: TGCAGCGTCGAACAGGACTACGAGCAGTACTTC.

V gene TRBV6-1 combines with J gene TRBJ2-7; TRBD1 agrees at 11 bases. Germline loops: CDR1 MNHNS, CDR2 SASEGT. The CDR3 loop spans 14 amino acids. V was clipped by 6 bases and J by 5 bases; unmatched bases: 6. This chain's CDR3 is CASRQGQGAHEQYF. The CDR3 nucleotides read TGTGCCAGCAGGCAAGGACAGGGGGCCCACGAGCAGTACTTC.

The gene calls are TRBV7-9 and TRBJ2-7; TRBD1 matches at 7 bases. CDR3 length equals 15 residues. With 1 base clipped from V and 2 bases from J, the junction kept 5 bases outside the gene matches. The germline V gene encodes CDR1 SEHNR and CDR2 FQNEAQ (reference sequence). The CDR3 nucleotides read TGTGCCAGCAGCTTAGATGAGGGGGCGGCCTACGAGCAGTACTTC. Protein product: CASSLDEGAAYEQYF.

This clonotype turned up a few times. The chain employs TRBV19 and TRBJ2-1; D not resolved. The CDR3 has 13 amino acids. Germline V gene data show CDR1 as LNHDA and CDR2 as SQIVND (reference sequence). Trimming pared 1 base from V and 4 bases from J, leaving 5 bases between. CDR3 protein: CASSIGGYNEQFF. CDR3 coding DNA: TGTGCCAGTAGTATAGGCGGATACAATGAGCAGTTCTTC. The full variable domain, in which reference TRBV19 and TRBJ2-1 provide the parts outside the CDR3, is DGGITQSPKYLFRKEGQNVTLSCEQNLNHDAMYWYRQDPGQGLRLIYYSQIVNDFQKGDIAEGYSVSREKKESFPLTVTSAQKNPTAFYLCASSIGGYNEQFFGPGTRLTVL.

This clonotype has only a few counts. The rearrangement joins TRBV4-3 to TRBJ2-3; 7 bases fit TRBD2. With 0 bases clipped from V and 2 bases from J, the junction kept 8 bases outside the gene matches. The germline gives CDR1 LGHNA, CDR2 YSLEER. The CDR3 consists of 17 residues. The CDR3 bases are TGCGCCAGCAGCCAAGATTGGTGGGAGGGAAACACAGATACGCAGTATTTT. As protein: CASSQDWWEGNTDTQYF.

This clonotype was seen only a few times. The DNA of the CDR3 is TGCAGTGCTAGACAAGGGACAGGGCGCCAGCCCCAGCATTTT. It encodes CSARQGTGRQPQHF. The J gene is TRBJ1-5, the V gene TRBV20-1, with 9 bases fitting TRBD1. The trim removed 2 bases at V and 7 bases at J, leaving 6 bases unmatched. The CDR3 length is 14 residues. Germline values: CDR1 DFQATT, CDR2 SNEGSKA (reference sequence).

This clonotype has a handful of counts. This sequence joins TRBV12-3 or TRBV12-4 and TRBJ2-5; 7 bases are a match to TRBD1. V lost 8 bases, J lost 7 bases, and 13 bases stayed unmatched. The CDR3 consists of 14 residues. CDR3 sequence: CASGPGQSIGTQYF. For the CDR3, the DNA is TGTGCCAGCGGACCGGGACAGTCGATTGGGACCCAGTACTTC.

The gene calls are TRBV29-1 and TRBJ2-1; 13 nucleotides align to TRBD2. The ends lost 7 bases at V and 6 bases at J; junction bases unmatched: 12. The CDR3 contains 16 residues. CDR1 and CDR2 from the germline V gene are SQVTM and ANQGSEA. The CDR3 here is CSALPWTSGRGNEQFF. The CDR3, as DNA: TGCAGCGCCCTTCCATGGACTAGCGGGAGAGGCAATGAGCAGTTCTTC.

Only a few counts were recorded for this clonotype. The genes are TRBV12-3 or TRBV12-4 and TRBJ2-5; D is ambiguous. This CDR3 region has 13 residues. V lost 3 bases to trimming and J lost 7 bases, with 12 bases between them. CDR3 sequence (DNA): TGTGCCAGCAGTTTCCCCCCAGAAGGGACCCAGTACTTC. It is translated as CASSFPPEGTQYF.

This clonotype was counted only a few times. CDR3: CASSFVGQDPSGNTIYF. The CDR3 DNA follows: TGTGCCAGCAGTTTTGTGGGACAGGATCCCTCTGGAAACACCATATATTTT. The genes are TRBV12-3 or TRBV12-4 and TRBJ1-3, with 8 nucleotides matching TRBD1. Losses at the gene ends were 3 bases for V and 0 bases for J; bases not matched to a gene: 7. The CDR3 consists of 17 residues.

Turning to this clonotype: One end of the junction fails to match germline, which may point to a read error. The chain uses TRBV6-1 and TRBJ1-5; 11 bases fit TRBD1. Looked up from germline, CDR1 is MNHNS and CDR2 is SASEGT. This CDR3 spans 15 amino acids. CDR3 in amino acids: CTSTGTGGSNQPQHF. CDR3 DNA: TGTACCAGCACCGGGACAGGGGGTAGCAATCAGCCCCAGCATTTT.

The V call is TRBV3-1, the J call TRBJ2-3, with 14 bases fitting TRBD2. The CDR3 contains 15 residues. The junction had 4 bases not matched to a gene; V was cut back by 0 bases and J by 11 bases. Looked up from germline, CDR1 is LGHDT and CDR2 is YNNKEL (reference sequence). DNA for the CDR3: TGTGCCAGCAGCCAAGATGCGACTAGCGGGAGGGAGCAGTATTTT. Residues: CASSQDATSGREQYF.

This clonotype appeared a few times. This chain joins TRBV6-2 or TRBV6-3 and TRBJ2-3, with no clear D. The CDR3 is 20 residues long. V was trimmed by 0 bases and J by 2 bases, leaving 24 bases between them. Germline V gene lookup returns CDR1 MNHEY and CDR2 SVGEGT. This CDR3 is CASSYSLHGGVERFTDTQYF. The CDR3 DNA reads as TGTGCCAGCAGTTACTCCCTCCATGGCGGTGTTGAACGTTTCACAGATACGCAGTATTTT.

As regards this clonotype: The likely explanation is a read error, given a far larger clone one base away. This chain uses TRBV12-3 or TRBV12-4 with TRBJ2-3; 8 positions agree with TRBD2. The CDR3 loop spans 15 amino acids. V was pared by 3 bases and J by 4 bases, with 6 bases of the junction left unmatched. Here the CDR3 DNA reads TGTGCCAGCAGTTTGGGGCTAGCGGGCTCAGATACGCAGTATTTT. Its protein is CASSLGLAGSDTQYF.

This chain links TRBV7-8 with TRBJ2-7; possible D gene TRBD2, 5 bases. Trimming removed 5 bases at V and 2 bases at J, with 13 bases between. Looked up from germline, CDR1 is SGHVS and CDR2 is FQNEAQ. This CDR3 spans 14 amino acids. The CDR3 DNA sequence: TGTGCCAGCAGCACCGGACTTGGGCCCTACGAGCAGTACTTC. Protein: CASSTGLGPYEQYF.

In its sample, this clonotype was seen many times. The rearrangement links TRBV20-1 to TRBJ1-2, with 9 bases fitting TRBD1. The V and J ends lost 5 bases and 5 bases, in that order; junction bases with no gene match: 3. The CDR3 has 12 amino acids. From germline, CDR1 is DFQATT and CDR2 SNEGSKA (reference sequence). This CDR3 reads CSAPGTGYGYTF. DNA of the CDR3: TGCAGTGCTCCCGGGACAGGGTATGGCTACACCTTC.

V gene TRBV20-1 combines with J gene TRBJ2-2, with D tentatively TRBD1 (6 bases). The CDR3 is 16 amino acids. The V end was cut by 1 base, the J end by 3 bases, with 15 bases between. Germline V gene data show CDR1 as DFQATT and CDR2 as SNEGSKA (reference sequence). The CDR3 sequence: CSARVPGTTHTGELFF. CDR3 coding DNA: TGCAGTGCTAGAGTCCCCGGGACAACCCACACCGGGGAGCTGTTTTTT.